The 3 T cell receptor beta chains given below trace back to one sample, sequenced in a study of blood T cell repertoires in COVID-19. The table came from immunoSEQ multiplex PCR; TCRdb's copy has only in-frame clones and leaves some out. Among about 200,000 clones listed, approximately 86% were seen once. Sequenced input: PBMCs or T cells enriched from blood (not recorded which). The receptor set was obtained from a woman aged 30 to 39 who had recovered from COVID-19.

The chain recombines TRBV7-3 with TRBJ1-1; D is undetermined. The V gene lost 2 bases and the J gene lost 1 base, with 8 bases spanning the gap. The germline V gene has CDR1 SGHTA and CDR2 FQGTGA. This CDR3 contains 14 residues. The CDR3 DNA reads as TGTGCCAGCAGCTTATCCGGAGAGAACACTGAAGCTTTCTTT. Translation gives CASSLSGENTEAFF.

The chain joins TRBV4-3 to TRBJ2-1; 11 positions match TRBD2. Trimming at V came to 4 bases and at J to 7 bases, leaving 6 bases not matched to a gene. From germline, CDR1 is LGHNA and CDR2 YSLEER. The CDR3 sequence is 15 residues long. The CDR3 protein is CASSPTSGSRNEQFF. CDR3 nucleotides: TGCGCCAGCAGCCCAACTAGCGGGAGTAGGAATGAGCAGTTCTTC.

This clone occurred once. V usage is TRBV28 and J usage is TRBJ1-4, with a tentative D call TRBD1 (6 bases). Trimming removed 1 base at V and 7 bases at J, with 13 bases between. This CDR3 spans 15 amino acids. Germline V gives CDR1 MDHEN, CDR2 SYDVKM. The CDR3 is CASSLFRGGGEKLFF. The CDR3 coding sequence is TGTGCCAGCAGTTTATTCAGGGGTGGGGGTGAAAAACTGTTTTTT.